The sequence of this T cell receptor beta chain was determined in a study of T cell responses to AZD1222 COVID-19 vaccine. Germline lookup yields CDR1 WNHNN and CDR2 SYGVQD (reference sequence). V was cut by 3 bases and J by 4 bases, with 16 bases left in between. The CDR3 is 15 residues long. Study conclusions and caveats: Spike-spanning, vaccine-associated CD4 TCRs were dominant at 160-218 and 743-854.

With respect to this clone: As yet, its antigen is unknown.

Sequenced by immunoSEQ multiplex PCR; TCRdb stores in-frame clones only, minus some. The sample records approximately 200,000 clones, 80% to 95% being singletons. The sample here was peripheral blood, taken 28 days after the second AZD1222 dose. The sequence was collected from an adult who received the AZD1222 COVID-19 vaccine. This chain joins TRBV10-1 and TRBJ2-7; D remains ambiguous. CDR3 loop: CASSDWKRVLYEQYF. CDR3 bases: TGCGCCAGCAGTGACTGGAAAAGGGTACTATACGAGCAGTACTTC.